The 16 T cell receptor beta chains listed next were all sequenced from one sample in a study of T cell repertoires in cytomegalovirus infection. TCRdb re-called the reads with MiXCR, one entry per CDR3 protein. Of about a million distinct CDR3 sequences listed, 31% were seen once; the top ten hold roughly 12%. No cognate antigen is known for these TCRs. The sequenced sample was cultured CD8+ T cells from PBMCs, obtained from culture after CMV antigen stimulation. These receptors were taken from a human donor in good health (CMV status not recorded). Some clones in this sample may be carry-over from other donors' samples.

There are a few counts of this clonotype. The chain is built from TRBV7-2 and TRBJ1-1; 8 nucleotides agree with TRBD1. V lost 8 bases, J lost 1 base, and 3 bases stayed unmatched. Germline V gene sequence: CDR1 SGHTA, CDR2 FQGNSA. The length of the CDR3 is 13 residues. The CDR3: CASPGGWNTEAFF. In nucleotides, the CDR3 is TGTGCCAGCCCAGGGGGCTGGAACACTGAAGCTTTCTTT.

This clonotype was recorded a few times. V gene TRBV12-3 or TRBV12-4 combines with J gene TRBJ1-5; D is perhaps TRBD1 (6 bases). V lost 5 bases, J lost 2 bases, and 10 bases lay in between. This CDR3 is 14 amino acids long. For the CDR3, the DNA is TGTGCCAGCAGTACAGGGTTGGGCAATCAGCCCCAGCATTTT. Residues: CASSTGLGNQPQHF.

This clonotype was counted a few times. J is TRBJ2-5 and V is TRBV28; 10 nucleotides line up with TRBD2. Germline V lookup: CDR1 MDHEN, CDR2 SYDVKM. This CDR3 has 17 amino acids. Trimming removed 7 bases from V and 5 bases from J; junction bases left unmatched: 16. Here the CDR3 reads CASNLGALLAGEETQYF. CDR3 DNA: TGTGCCAGCAACTTGGGGGCACTCCTAGCGGGGGAGGAGACCCAGTACTTC.

This clonotype was observed a few times. The chain uses TRBV18 and TRBJ2-7; tentative D call: TRBD1 (5 bases). Germline V gene data show CDR1 as KGHSH and CDR2 as LQKENI. V was pared by 4 bases and J by 2 bases, with 12 bases between. The CDR3 is made up of 14 amino acids. CDR3 sequence (DNA): TGTGCCAGCTCACTTACGGACATGCCCTACGAGCAGTACTTC. Amino acid sequence: CASSLTDMPYEQYF.

The V call is TRBV19, the J call TRBJ2-1; 7 nucleotides agree with TRBD1. This CDR3 contains 15 residues. The germline V gene has CDR1 LNHDA and CDR2 SQIVND (reference sequence). V gave up 5 bases and J gave up 8 bases; unmatched junction bases: 12. Here the CDR3 DNA reads TGTGCCAGTAGTTTTTTGACAGGGCCTCGAGATGAGCAGTTCTTC. Amino acids: CASSFLTGPRDEQFF.

This clonotype appeared a few times. The chain joins TRBV9 to TRBJ2-1, with 11 positions matching TRBD1. This CDR3 comprises 16 residues. With 3 bases clipped from V and 2 bases from J, the junction kept 4 bases outside the gene matches. Germline V gives CDR1 SGDLS, CDR2 YYNGEE. This CDR3 is CASSEDRGPAYNEQFF. The CDR3 DNA follows: TGTGCCAGCAGCGAGGACAGGGGGCCCGCCTACAATGAGCAGTTCTTC.

The V call is TRBV2, the J call TRBJ2-2, with 9 positions matching TRBD1. With 7 bases clipped from V and 2 bases from J, the junction kept 5 bases outside the gene matches. Germline V lookup: CDR1 SNHLY, CDR2 FYNNEI. This CDR3 has 15 residues. CDR3 coding DNA: TGTGCCAGCATCCCGACAGGGGGAAACACCGGGGAGCTGTTTTTT. It is translated as CASIPTGGNTGELFF.

The genes are TRBV4-1 and TRBJ1-1; D gene uncertain. Germline loops: CDR1 MGHRA, CDR2 YSYEKL. The CDR3 length is 13 residues. The V and J ends lost 6 bases and 7 bases respectively, with 15 bases between them. CDR3 nucleotide sequence: TGCGCCAGCAGGTTACACGGAACCCTTGAAGCTTTCTTT. Amino acid sequence: CASRLHGTLEAFF.

This clonotype was picked up a small number of times. V gene TRBV10-3 combines with J gene TRBJ2-1; D is ambiguous. The CDR3 is 16 residues long. CDR1 is ENHRY and CDR2 is SYGVKD in the germline V gene. The V end was cut by 6 bases, the J end by 1 base, with 16 bases between. The CDR3 is CAIRTKEAASYNEQFF. CDR3 DNA: TGTGCCATCAGGACGAAAGAGGCCGCGTCCTACAATGAGCAGTTCTTC.

Turning to this clonotype: Sequence at one end of the junction differs from germline and may be a read error. The DNA of the CDR3 is TGTGCCATCAGTGGTCCACGTTGGGGGGACAATAAGCAGTTCTTC. Residues: CAISGPRWGDNKQFF. This chain links TRBV10-3 with TRBJ2-1; D assignment may be TRBD1 or TRBD2 (6 bases each). Germline V CDR1 and CDR2: ENHRY, SYGVKD. This CDR3 spans 15 amino acids.

A remark on this clonotype: One junction end does not reproduce the germline sequence, and a read error may be involved. This chain connects TRBV4-1 to TRBJ2-1; D is unresolved. The CDR3 is made up of 15 amino acids. From germline, CDR1 is MGHRA and CDR2 YSYEKL. The CDR3: CASSQGVLSYDEQFF. The DNA for the CDR3 is TGCGCCAGCAGCCAAGGAGTCCTCTCCTACGATGAGCAGTTCTTC.

In this sample, this clonotype turned up a few times. V usage is TRBV12-3 or TRBV12-4 and J usage is TRBJ1-5; D may be TRBD1 (5 bases). This CDR3 region has 15 residues. V was trimmed by 6 bases and J by 0 bases, leaving 12 bases between them. The CDR3 sequence is CASSPGVSSNQPQHF. CDR3 bases: TGTGCCAGCAGCCCGGGGGTTTCTAGCAATCAGCCCCAGCATTTT.

The DNA of the CDR3 is TGTGCCAGCAGCCAACCCAGAGGTCCCTACGAGCAGTACTTC. This translates into CASSQPRGPYEQYF. The chain couples TRBV7-9 to TRBJ2-7; no firm D call. Germline assignment: CDR1 SEHNR and CDR2 FQNEAQ (reference sequence). Trimming cost V 5 bases and J 2 bases, with 13 bases left between them. This CDR3 is built from 14 residues.

The chain uses TRBV19 and TRBJ2-5, with 10 bases fitting TRBD1. This CDR3 comprises 15 residues. CDR1 and CDR2 from the germline V gene are LNHDA and SQIVND (reference sequence). Losses at the gene ends were 5 bases for V and 4 bases for J; bases not matched to a gene: 7. This chain's CDR3 is CASSVTGGAGETQYF. As DNA, the CDR3 is TGTGCCAGTAGTGTGACAGGGGGCGCGGGAGAGACCCAGTACTTC.

The chain uses TRBV7-6 and TRBJ2-5, with a possible D match to TRBD2 (5 bases). The CDR3 consists of 15 residues. Trimming shortened V by 6 bases and J by 1 base, and 15 bases separated the two germline ends. Looked up from germline, CDR1 is SGHVS and CDR2 is FNYEAQ. CDR3 sequence: CASRQEGKSQETQYF. The CDR3 DNA follows: TGTGCCAGCAGACAAGAGGGAAAGAGCCAAGAGACCCAGTACTTC. Full variable domain (remainder filled in from reference TRBV7-6 and TRBJ2-5): GAGVSQSPRYKVTKRGQDVALRCDPISGHVSLYWYRQALGQGPEFLTYFNYEAQQDKSGLPNDRFSAERPEGSISTLTIQRTEQRDSAMYRCASRQEGKSQETQYFGPGTRLLVL.

This sequence joins TRBV2 and TRBJ2-4; D is possibly TRBD1 or TRBD2 (5 bases each). The germline V gene has CDR1 SNHLY and CDR2 FYNNEI. This CDR3 is built from 18 residues. With 3 bases removed from V and 0 bases from J, the gap between germline ends came to 18 bases. The CDR3 DNA reads as TGTGCCAGCAGTGACTTAGGGACCGCCGTACTAGCCAAAAACATTCAGTACTTC. This codes for CASSDLGTAVLAKNIQYF.